This T cell receptor (beta chain) was captured in a study of OX40 agonist ivuxolimab in advanced cancers. Study results and caveats: Dose levels from 0.1 to 3.0 mg/kg saw CD4+ and CD8+ blood T cells expand clonally by week 6.

Profiling relied on immunoSEQ multiplex PCR, and the TCRdb table lists in-frame clones only, not all of them. The table lists about 83,000 clones, around 80% of them singletons. Turning to this clone: Its antigen is not known.

Material: CD4+ or CD8+ T cells sorted from blood, obtained in a trial of the OX40 agonist ivuxolimab. This sequence originates from an adult with an advanced solid tumor such as melanoma, head and neck, liver or kidney cancer.

The CDR3 sequence is CSARTGVGQPQHF. CDR3 DNA: TGCAGCGCAAGGACGGGGGTAGGGCAGCCCCAGCATTTT. This rearrangement joins TRBV29-1 to TRBJ1-5, with a tentative D call TRBD1 (5 bases). Trimming removed 7 bases from V and 7 bases from J, with 17 bases in between. Germline loops: CDR1 SQVTM, CDR2 ANQGSEA. The CDR3 has 13 residues.